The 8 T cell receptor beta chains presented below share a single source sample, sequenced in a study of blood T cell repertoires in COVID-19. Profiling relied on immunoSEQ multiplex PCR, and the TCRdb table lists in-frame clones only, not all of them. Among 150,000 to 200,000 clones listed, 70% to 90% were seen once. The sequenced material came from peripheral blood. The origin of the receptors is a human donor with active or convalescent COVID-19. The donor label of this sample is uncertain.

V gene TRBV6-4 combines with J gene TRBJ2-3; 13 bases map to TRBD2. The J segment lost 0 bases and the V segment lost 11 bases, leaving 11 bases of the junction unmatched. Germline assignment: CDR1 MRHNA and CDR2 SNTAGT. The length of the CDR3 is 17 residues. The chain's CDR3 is CAGQGTSGVSSTDTQYF. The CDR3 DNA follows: TGTGCCGGCCAAGGGACTAGCGGGGTCTCTAGCACAGATACGCAGTATTTT.

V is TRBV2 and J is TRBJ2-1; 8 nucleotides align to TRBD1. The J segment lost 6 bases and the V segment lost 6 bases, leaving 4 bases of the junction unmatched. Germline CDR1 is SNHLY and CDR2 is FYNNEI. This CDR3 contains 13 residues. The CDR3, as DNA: TGTGCCAGCAGAGGACAGGGTGGCAATGAGCAGTTCTTC. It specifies CASRGQGGNEQFF.

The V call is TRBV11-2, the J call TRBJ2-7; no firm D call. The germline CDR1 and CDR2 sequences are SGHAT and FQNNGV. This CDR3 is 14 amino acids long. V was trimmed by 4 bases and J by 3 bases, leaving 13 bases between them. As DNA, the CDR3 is TGTGCCAGCAGCTCCAAGACAAATAACTACGAGCAGTACTTC. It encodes CASSSKTNNYEQYF.

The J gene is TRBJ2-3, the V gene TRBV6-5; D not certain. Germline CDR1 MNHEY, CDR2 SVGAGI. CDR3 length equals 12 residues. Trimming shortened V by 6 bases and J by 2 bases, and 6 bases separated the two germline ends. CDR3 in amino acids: CASSSPTDTQYF. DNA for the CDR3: TGTGCCAGCAGCTCCCCCACAGATACGCAGTATTTT.

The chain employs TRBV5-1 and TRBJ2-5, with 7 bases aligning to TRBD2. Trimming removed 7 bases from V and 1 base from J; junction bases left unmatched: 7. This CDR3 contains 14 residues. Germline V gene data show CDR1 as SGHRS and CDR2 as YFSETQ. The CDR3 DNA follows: TGCGCCAGCGGGTTTGGCGGGGGCCAAGAGACCCAGTACTTC. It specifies CASGFGGGQETQYF.

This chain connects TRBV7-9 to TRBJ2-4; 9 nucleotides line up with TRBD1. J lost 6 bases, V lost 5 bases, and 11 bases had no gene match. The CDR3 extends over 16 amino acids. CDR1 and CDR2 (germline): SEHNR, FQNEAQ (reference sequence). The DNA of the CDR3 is TGTGCCAGCAGCGTTAGCCTTCCGGGACAGGGAAACATTCAGTACTTC. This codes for CASSVSLPGQGNIQYF.

The CDR3 region has the DNA TGTGCCTGGATGGGGCAAGGGACAGGGCAATCACCCCTCCACTTT. Amino acid sequence: CAWMGQGTGQSPLHF. This rearrangement joins TRBV30 to TRBJ1-6, with TRBD1 identical over 9 bases. The V and J ends lost 4 bases and 10 bases, in that order; junction bases with no gene match: 11. This CDR3 has 15 amino acids. CDR1 and CDR2 (germline): GTSNPN, SVGIG (reference sequence).

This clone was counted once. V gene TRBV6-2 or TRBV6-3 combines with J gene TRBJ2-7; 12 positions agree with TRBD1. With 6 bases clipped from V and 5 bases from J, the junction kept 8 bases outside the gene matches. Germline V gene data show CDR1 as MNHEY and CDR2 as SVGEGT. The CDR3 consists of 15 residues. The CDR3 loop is CASRYRDRGLHEQYF. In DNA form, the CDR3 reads TGTGCCAGCAGATACCGGGACAGGGGGCTCCACGAGCAGTACTTC.